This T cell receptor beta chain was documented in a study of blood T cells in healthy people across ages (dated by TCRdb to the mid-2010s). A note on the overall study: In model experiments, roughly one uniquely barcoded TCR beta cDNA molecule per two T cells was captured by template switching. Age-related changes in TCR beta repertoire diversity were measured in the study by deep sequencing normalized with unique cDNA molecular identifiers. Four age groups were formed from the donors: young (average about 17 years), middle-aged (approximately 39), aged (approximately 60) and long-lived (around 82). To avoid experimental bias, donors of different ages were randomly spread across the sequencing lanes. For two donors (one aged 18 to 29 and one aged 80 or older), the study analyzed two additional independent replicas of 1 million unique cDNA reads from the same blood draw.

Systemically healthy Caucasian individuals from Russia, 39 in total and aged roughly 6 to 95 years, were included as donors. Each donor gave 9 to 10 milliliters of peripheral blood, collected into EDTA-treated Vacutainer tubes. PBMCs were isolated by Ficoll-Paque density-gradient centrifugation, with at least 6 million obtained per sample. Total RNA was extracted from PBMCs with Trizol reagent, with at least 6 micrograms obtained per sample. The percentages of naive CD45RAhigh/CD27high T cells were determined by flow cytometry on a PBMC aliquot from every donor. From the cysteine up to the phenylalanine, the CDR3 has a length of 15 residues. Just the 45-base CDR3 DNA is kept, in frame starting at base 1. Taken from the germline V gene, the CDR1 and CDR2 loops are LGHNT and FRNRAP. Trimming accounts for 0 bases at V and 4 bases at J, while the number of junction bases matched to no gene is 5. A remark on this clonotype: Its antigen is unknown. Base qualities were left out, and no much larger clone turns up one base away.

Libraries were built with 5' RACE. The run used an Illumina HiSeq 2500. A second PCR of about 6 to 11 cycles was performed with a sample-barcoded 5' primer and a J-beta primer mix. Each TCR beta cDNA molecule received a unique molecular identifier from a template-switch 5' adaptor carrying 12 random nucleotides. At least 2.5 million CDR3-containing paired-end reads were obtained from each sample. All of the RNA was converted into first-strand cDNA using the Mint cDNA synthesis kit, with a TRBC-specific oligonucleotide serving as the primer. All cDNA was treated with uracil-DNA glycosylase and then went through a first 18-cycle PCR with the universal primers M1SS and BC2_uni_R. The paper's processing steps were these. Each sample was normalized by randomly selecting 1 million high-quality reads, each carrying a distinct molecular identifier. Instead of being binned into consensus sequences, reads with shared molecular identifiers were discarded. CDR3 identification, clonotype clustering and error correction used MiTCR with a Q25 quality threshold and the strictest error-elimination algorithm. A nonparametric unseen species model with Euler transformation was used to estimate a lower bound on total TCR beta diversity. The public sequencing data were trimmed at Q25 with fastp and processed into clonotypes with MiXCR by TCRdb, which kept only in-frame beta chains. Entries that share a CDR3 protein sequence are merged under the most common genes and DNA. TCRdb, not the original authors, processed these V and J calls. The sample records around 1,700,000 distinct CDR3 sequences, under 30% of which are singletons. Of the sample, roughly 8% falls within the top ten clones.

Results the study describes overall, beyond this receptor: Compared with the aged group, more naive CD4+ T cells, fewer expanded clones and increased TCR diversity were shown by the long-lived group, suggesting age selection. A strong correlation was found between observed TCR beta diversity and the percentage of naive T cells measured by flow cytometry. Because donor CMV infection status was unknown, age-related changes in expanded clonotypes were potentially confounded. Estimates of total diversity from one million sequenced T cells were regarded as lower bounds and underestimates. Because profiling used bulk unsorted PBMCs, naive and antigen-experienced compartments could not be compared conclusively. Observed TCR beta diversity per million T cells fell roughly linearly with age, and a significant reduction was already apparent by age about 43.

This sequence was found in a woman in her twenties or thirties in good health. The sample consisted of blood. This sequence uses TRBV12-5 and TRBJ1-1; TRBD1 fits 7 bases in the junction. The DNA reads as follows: TGTGCTAGTGGTTTGGTAGGTGCAGGGGGCACTGAAGCTTTCTTT. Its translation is CASGLVGAGGTEAFF.